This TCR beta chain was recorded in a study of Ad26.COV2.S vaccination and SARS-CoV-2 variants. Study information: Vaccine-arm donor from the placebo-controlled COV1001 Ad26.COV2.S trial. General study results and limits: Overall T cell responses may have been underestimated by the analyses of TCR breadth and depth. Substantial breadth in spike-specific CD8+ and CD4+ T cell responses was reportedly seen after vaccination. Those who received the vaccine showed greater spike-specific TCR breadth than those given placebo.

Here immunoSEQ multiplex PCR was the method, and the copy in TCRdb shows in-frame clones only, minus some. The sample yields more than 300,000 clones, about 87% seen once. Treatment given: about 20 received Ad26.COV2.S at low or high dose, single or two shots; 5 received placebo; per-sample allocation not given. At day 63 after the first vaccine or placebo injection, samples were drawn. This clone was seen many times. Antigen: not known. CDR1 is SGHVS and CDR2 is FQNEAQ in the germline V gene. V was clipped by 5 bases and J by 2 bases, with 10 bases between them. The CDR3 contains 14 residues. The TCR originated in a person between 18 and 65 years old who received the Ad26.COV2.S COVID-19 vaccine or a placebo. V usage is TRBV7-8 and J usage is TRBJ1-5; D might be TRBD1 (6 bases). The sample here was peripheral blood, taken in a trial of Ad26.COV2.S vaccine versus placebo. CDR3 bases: TGTGCCAGCAGCCCGGGACAAGGCAATCAGCCCCAGCATTTT. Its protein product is CASSPGQGNQPQHF.